These 21 T cell receptor beta chains originate from one sample sequenced in a study of T cells after yellow fever vaccination. TCRdb reprocessed the 5' RACE reads via MiXCR and lists one record per CDR3 protein. The table includes about 94,000 distinct CDR3 sequences, roughly 10% detected once. The source was CD8+ T cells not binding an NS4B(214-222) dextramer, sorted from PBMCs, collected less than 16 days after the first yellow fever vaccination. The receptors stem from a man younger than 30 who received the YFV17D yellow fever vaccine.

For this clonotype: A much larger clone differs by one base, so this may be a read error. The chain is built from TRBV7-9 and TRBJ1-6; TRBD1 aligns across 7 bases. Trimming cost V 5 bases and J 10 bases; bases outside gene matches: 11. The CDR3 runs 15 residues. The germline gives CDR1 SEHNR, CDR2 FQNEAQ (reference sequence). In nucleotides, the CDR3 is TGTGCCAGCAGCCCCACAGGGGTCGGGGAGTCACCCCTCCACTTT. This sequence encodes CASSPTGVGESPLHF.

The V gene is TRBV6-1, the J gene TRBJ2-4, with D perhaps TRBD1 or TRBD2 (5 bases each). The V gene lost 5 bases and the J gene lost 1 base, with 12 bases spanning the gap. The CDR3 consists of 15 residues. The V gene's germline CDR1 is MNHNS and CDR2 SASEGT. The CDR3 is CASSTGPPAKNIQYF. CDR3 coding DNA: TGTGCCAGCAGTACGGGACCCCCGGCCAAAAACATTCAGTACTTC.

The rearrangement uses TRBV6-2 or TRBV6-3 and TRBJ2-2; a weak D match, TRBD2 (6 bases). Trimming took off 0 bases at V and 4 bases at J, with 15 bases between the two ends. Per the germline V gene, CDR1 is MNHEY and CDR2 is SVGEGT. This CDR3 is built from 17 residues. The CDR3 DNA reads TGTGCCAGCAGTTACTCTCCCGGGACTCTTAGCACCGGGGAGCTGTTTTTT. Its protein product is CASSYSPGTLSTGELFF.

This clonotype showed up just a few times. J is TRBJ2-2 and V is TRBV7-3; 8 bases are shared with TRBD1. This CDR3 has 16 residues. V gave up 5 bases and J gave up 4 bases; unmatched junction bases: 9. Germline loops: CDR1 SGHTA, CDR2 FQGTGA. The CDR3 reads CASSNFQGAPTGELFF. For the CDR3, the DNA is TGTGCCAGCAGCAACTTCCAGGGGGCCCCCACCGGGGAGCTGTTTTTT. Using reference TRBV7-3 and TRBJ2-2 for the parts outside the CDR3, the full variable domain is GAGVSQTPSNKVTEKGKYVELRCDPISGHTALYWYRQSLGQGPEFLIYFQGTGAADDSGLPNDRFFAVRPEGSVSTLKIQRTERGDSAVYLCASSNFQGAPTGELFFGEGSRLTVL.

CDR3 in amino acids: CASSWDNTGELFF. The CDR3 DNA reads as TGTGCCAGTAGTTGGGACAACACCGGGGAGCTGTTTTTT. This chain joins TRBV19 and TRBJ2-2, with D perhaps matching TRBD1 or TRBD2 (5 bases each). This CDR3 spans 13 amino acids. With 5 bases removed from V and 2 bases from J, the gap between germline ends came to 6 bases. Germline-derived CDR1 and CDR2 are LNHDA and SQIVND (reference sequence). The whole variable domain, filled in from reference TRBV19 and TRBJ2-2, reads DGGITQSPKYLFRKEGQNVTLSCEQNLNHDAMYWYRQDPGQGLRLIYYSQIVNDFQKGDIAEGYSVSREKKESFPLTVTSAQKNPTAFYLCASSWDNTGELFFGEGSRLTVL.

The chain couples TRBV20-1 to TRBJ2-7, with 8 positions matching TRBD2. After removal of 6 bases from V and 0 bases from J, the junction contained 7 bases not matched to a gene. This CDR3 has 14 amino acids. Per germline, CDR1 DFQATT and CDR2 SNEGSKA (reference sequence). The CDR3 sequence is CSADTGGSSYEQYF. CDR3 bases: TGCAGTGCAGACACGGGAGGGAGCTCCTACGAGCAGTACTTC.

This clonotype was seen only once. The chain's CDR3 is CASRPGVGTGELFF. The CDR3 nucleotides are TGTGCCAGCAGGCCAGGGGTTGGCACCGGGGAGCTGTTTTTT. The chain carries TRBV7-9 and TRBJ2-2; maybe TRBD1 (6 bases). This CDR3 region has 14 residues. V was pared by 6 bases and J by 4 bases, with 12 bases between. Germline CDR1 reads SEHNR; CDR2 reads FQNEAQ (reference sequence). Based on the CDR3 plus reference TRBV7-9 and TRBJ2-2, the full variable domain is DTGVSQNPRHKITKRGQNVTFRCDPISEHNRLYWYRQTLGQGPEFLTYFQNEAQLEKSRLLSDRFSAERPKGSFSTLEIQRTEQGDSAMYLCASRPGVGTGELFFGEGSRLTVL.

The chain is built from TRBV5-1 and TRBJ1-5, with a possible D match to TRBD1 (6 bases). V was pared by 0 bases and J by 3 bases, with 19 bases between. The germline V gene has CDR1 SGHRS and CDR2 YFSETQ. There are 18 residues in the CDR3. In DNA form, the CDR3 reads TGCGCCAGCAGCTTGGGGGAATTTACAGGGACCCCCAATCAGCCCCAGCATTTT. Amino acids: CASSLGEFTGTPNQPQHF. Together with reference TRBV5-1 and TRBJ1-5, the CDR3 gives the full variable domain: KAGVTQTPRYLIKTRGQQVTLSCSPISGHRSVSWYQQTPGQGLQFLFEYFSETQRNKGNFPGRFSGRQFSNSRSEMNVSTLELGDSALYLCASSLGEFTGTPNQPQHFGDGTRLSIL.

This chain connects TRBV7-9 to TRBJ2-1, with TRBD2 matching over 8 bases. The germline CDR1 and CDR2 sequences are SEHNR and FQNEAQ (reference sequence). The junction had 5 bases not matched to a gene; V was cut back by 1 base and J by 3 bases. The CDR3 has 16 amino acids. The CDR3 sequence: CASSLVPSGGYNEQFF. CDR3 nucleotides: TGTGCCAGCAGCTTAGTCCCCAGCGGGGGCTACAATGAGCAGTTCTTC. The variable domain in full, with the rest retrieved from reference TRBV7-9 and TRBJ2-1, is DTGVSQNPRHKITKRGQNVTFRCDPISEHNRLYWYRQTLGQGPEFLTYFQNEAQLEKSRLLSDRFSAERPKGSFSTLEIQRTEQGDSAMYLCASSLVPSGGYNEQFFGPGTRLTVL.

This chain links TRBV2 with TRBJ2-7, with D possibly being TRBD1 (6 bases). Germline V gene data show CDR1 as SNHLY and CDR2 as FYNNEI. V was cut by 7 bases and J by 1 base, with 8 bases left in between. This CDR3 comprises 12 residues. CDR3 in DNA: TGTGCCAGCACCGACAGGTCCTACGAGCAGTACTTC. Amino acids: CASTDRSYEQYF.

The chain joins TRBV5-1 to TRBJ2-3, with unresolved D. The V gene lost 3 bases and the J gene lost 4 bases, with 6 bases spanning the gap. The CDR3 is 12 amino acids. Germline V gives CDR1 SGHRS, CDR2 YFSETQ. The CDR3 is CASSSGSDTQYF. CDR3 bases: TGCGCCAGCAGCTCGGGCTCAGATACGCAGTATTTT.

There are a few counts of this clonotype. The V and J genes are TRBV4-1 and TRBJ2-7; D is uncertain. Between the trimmed V and J ends, which lost 0 bases and 3 bases, there was a span of 12 bases. The CDR3 runs 15 residues. Germline CDR1 reads MGHRA; CDR2 reads YSYEKL. The CDR3 coding sequence is TGCGCCAGCAGCCAAGATCAAAGCGTAGGCTACGAGCAGTACGTC. Amino acid sequence: CASSQDQSVGYEQYV.

The sample holds a few counts of this clonotype. V and J are TRBV2 and TRBJ2-2; D possibly uses TRBD1 or TRBD2 (5 bases each). The CDR3 length is 17 residues. Per the germline V gene, CDR1 is SNHLY and CDR2 is FYNNEI. Deletions cut 10 bases from V and 5 bases from J, with 26 bases between. The CDR3 region has the DNA TGTGCCACTCCCCTTCGGGGTTCGACGGGACCGACCGGGGAGCTGTTTTTT. As protein: CATPLRGSTGPTGELFF.

This clonotype appeared many times. J is TRBJ2-7 and V is TRBV7-9; D is perhaps TRBD1 or TRBD2 (5 bases each). V shed 5 bases and J shed 2 bases, with 13 bases lying between them. The CDR3 length is 14 residues. In germline, CDR1 is SEHNR, CDR2 FQNEAQ (reference sequence). CDR3 sequence reads: CASSNTGRPYEQYV. CDR3 DNA: TGTGCCAGCAGCAATACGGGACGTCCCTACGAGCAGTACGTC.

This clonotype was seen only a few times. The chain is built from TRBV11-1 and TRBJ2-2, with no clear D. The V end lost 4 bases, the J end lost 0 bases, and 18 bases lay between the germline ends. The CDR3 runs 18 residues. CDR1 is SGHAT, CDR2 FQDESV, per germline (reference sequence). The CDR3 protein is CASSSYVLGLPNTGELFF. Written as DNA, the CDR3 is TGTGCCAGCAGCTCTTACGTCCTCGGGCTACCGAACACCGGGGAGCTGTTTTTT.

The rearrangement joins TRBV7-9 to TRBJ2-1, with 12 bases matching TRBD2. Germline values: CDR1 SEHNR, CDR2 FQNEAQ (reference sequence). The CDR3 sequence is 19 residues long. The junction had 13 bases not matched to a gene; V was cut back by 1 base and J by 6 bases. CDR3 residues: CASSLGLAGGTTPFNEQFF. The CDR3 DNA is TGTGCCAGCAGCTTAGGTCTAGCGGGGGGGACAACCCCTTTCAATGAGCAGTTCTTC.

This clonotype was observed a few times. This rearrangement joins TRBV29-1 to TRBJ2-2; D is perhaps TRBD2 (6 bases). The V end was cut by 7 bases, the J end by 3 bases, with 12 bases between. The CDR3 length is 13 residues. Germline V gives CDR1 SQVTM, CDR2 ANQGSEA. For the CDR3, the DNA is TGCAGCGCCCTGGGGGGAGACACCGGGGAGCTGTTTTTT. This encodes CSALGGDTGELFF.

The chain carries TRBV5-1 and TRBJ1-2; D is unresolved. Trimming took off 0 bases at V and 6 bases at J, with 9 bases between the two ends. This CDR3 region has 13 residues. Germline loops: CDR1 SGHRS, CDR2 YFSETQ. Written as DNA, the CDR3 is TGCGCCAGCAGCTTGGGGCGGAGGGATGGCTACACCTTC. Its protein product is CASSLGRRDGYTF.

This chain uses TRBV4-1 with TRBJ2-3; 7 bases are a match to TRBD2. V lost 1 base, J lost 2 bases, and 6 bases stayed unmatched. The CDR3 loop spans 16 amino acids. CDR1 MGHRA and CDR2 YSYEKL come from the germline V gene. CDR3 protein: CASSQAPGTTTDTQYF. The CDR3, as DNA: TGCGCCAGCAGCCAAGCTCCAGGGACTACCACAGATACGCAGTATTTT.

This clonotype showed up just a few times. V gene TRBV5-1 combines with J gene TRBJ1-1, with 9 bases aligning to TRBD1. Losses at the gene ends were 4 bases for V and 1 base for J; bases not matched to a gene: 5. Germline V gene sequence: CDR1 SGHRS, CDR2 YFSETQ. The CDR3 spans 15 residues. For the CDR3, the DNA is TGCGCCAGCAGCCAAAGACAGGGGGGGAACACTGAAGCTTTCTTT. Translated: CASSQRQGGNTEAFF.

V usage is TRBV30 and J usage is TRBJ2-1; D ambiguous. V was clipped by 0 bases and J by 3 bases, with 6 bases between them. This CDR3 has 13 residues. Germline loops: CDR1 GTSNPN, CDR2 SVGIG (reference sequence). The CDR3 is CAWSVAIYNEQFF. CDR3 nucleotide sequence: TGTGCCTGGAGTGTTGCCATCTACAATGAGCAGTTCTTC.